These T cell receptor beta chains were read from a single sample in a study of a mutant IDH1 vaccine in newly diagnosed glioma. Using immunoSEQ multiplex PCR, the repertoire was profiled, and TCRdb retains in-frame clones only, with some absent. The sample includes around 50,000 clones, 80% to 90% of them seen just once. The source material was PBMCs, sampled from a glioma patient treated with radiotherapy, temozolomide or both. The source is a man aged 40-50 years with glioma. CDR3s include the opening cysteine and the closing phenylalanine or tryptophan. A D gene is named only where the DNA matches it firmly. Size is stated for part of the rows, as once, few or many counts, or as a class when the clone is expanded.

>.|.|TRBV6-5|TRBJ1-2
CASREQGTNYGYTF
TGTGCCAGCAGAGAACAGGGTACTAACTATGGCTACACCTTC
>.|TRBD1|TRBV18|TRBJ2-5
CASSAGTGVGETQYF
TGTGCCAGCTCGGCCGGGACAGGGGTTGGCGAGACCCAGTACTTC
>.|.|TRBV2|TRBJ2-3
CASRHRGGGGTDTQYF
TGTGCCAGCAGACACCGAGGGGGAGGGGGCACAGATACGCAGTATTTT
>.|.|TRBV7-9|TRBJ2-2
CASSLRDTPTGELFF
TGTGCCAGCAGCTTAAGGGACACCCCCACCGGGGAGCTGTTTTTT
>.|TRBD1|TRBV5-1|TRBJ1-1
CASSLSGQGVTEAFF
TGCGCCAGCAGCTTATCGGGACAGGGGGTGACTGAAGCTTTCTTT
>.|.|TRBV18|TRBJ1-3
CASSPTGQSVGNTIYF
TGTGCCAGCTCACCGACAGGCCAAAGTGTCGGGAACACCATATATTTT
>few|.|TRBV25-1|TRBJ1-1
CASSSTIPNTEAFF
TGTGCCAGCAGCTCCACAATTCCAAACACTGAAGCTTTCTTT
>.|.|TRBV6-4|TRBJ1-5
CASSTELNQPQHF
TGTGCCAGCAGTACAGAGCTGAATCAGCCCCAGCATTTT
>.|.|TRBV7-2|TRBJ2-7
CASSPGLVSYEQYF
TGTGCCAGCAGCCCAGGCCTGGTTTCCTACGAGCAGTACTTC
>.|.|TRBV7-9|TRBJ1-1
CASSLDMNTEAFF
TGTGCCAGCAGCTTGGATATGAACACTGAAGCTTTCTTT
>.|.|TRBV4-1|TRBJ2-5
CASSQDFGGSETQYF
TGCGCCAGCAGCCAAGATTTTGGGGGTAGCGAGACCCAGTACTTC
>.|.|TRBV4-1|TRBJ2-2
CASSQSRQLGHTGELFF
TGCGCCAGCAGCCAATCTAGACAGTTAGGGCACACCGGGGAGCTGTTTTTT
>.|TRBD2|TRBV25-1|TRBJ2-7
CASSESGTSDYEQYF
TGTGCCAGCAGTGAATCAGGGACTAGCGACTACGAGCAGTACTTC
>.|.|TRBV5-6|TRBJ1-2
CASCLPEGVDYGYTF
TGTGCCAGCTGCCTCCCAGAGGGGGTGGACTATGGCTACACCTTC
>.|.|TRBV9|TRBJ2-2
CASSPSLGDLFF
TGTGCCAGCAGCCCCTCCCTGGGCGATCTGTTTTTT
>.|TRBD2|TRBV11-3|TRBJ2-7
CATKGLAGTYEQYF
TGTGCCACAAAGGGGCTAGCGGGAACTTACGAGCAGTACTTC
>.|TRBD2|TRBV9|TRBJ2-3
CASSPRLAGGPGADTQYF
TGTGCCAGCAGCCCTCGACTAGCGGGAGGGCCTGGAGCAGATACGCAGTATTTT
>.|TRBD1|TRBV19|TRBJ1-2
CAIRGPGGKNYGYTF
TGTGCCATTCGGGGGCCAGGGGGGAAAAACTATGGCTACACCTTC
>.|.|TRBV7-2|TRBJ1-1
CASSFTDTEAFF
TGTGCCAGCAGCTTTACCGACACTGAAGCTTTCTTT
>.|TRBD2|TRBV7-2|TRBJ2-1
CASSLDSGTYNEQFF
TGTGCCAGCAGCCTCGATAGCGGGACCTACAATGAGCAGTTCTTC
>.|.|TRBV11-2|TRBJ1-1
CASSLEWGARETEAFF
TGTGCCAGCAGCTTAGAGTGGGGGGCGCGAGAGACTGAAGCTTTCTTT
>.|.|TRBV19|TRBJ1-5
CASSYRDSNQPQHF
TGTGCCAGTAGTTACCGTGATAGCAATCAGCCCCAGCATTTT
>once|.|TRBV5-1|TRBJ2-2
CASETENTGELFF
TGCGCCAGCGAGACTGAGAACACCGGGGAGCTGTTTTTT
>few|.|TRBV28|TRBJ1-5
CASRWGWNQPQHF
TGTGCCAGCAGGTGGGGGTGGAATCAGCCCCAGCATTTT
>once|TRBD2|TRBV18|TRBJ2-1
CASSPNSLAAVNEQFF
TGTGCCAGCTCACCAAATTCTCTAGCGGCGGTGAATGAGCAGTTCTTC
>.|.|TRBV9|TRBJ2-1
CASSVDGTSYNEQFF
TGTGCCAGCAGCGTAGACGGAACCTCCTACAATGAGCAGTTCTTC
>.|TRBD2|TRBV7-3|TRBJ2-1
CASSLQGTRNNEQFF
TGTGCCAGCAGCTTACAGGGGACTAGAAACAATGAGCAGTTCTTC
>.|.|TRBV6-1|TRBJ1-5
CASSVKGGGQPQHF
TGTGCCAGCAGTGTGAAGGGAGGGGGTCAGCCCCAGCATTTT
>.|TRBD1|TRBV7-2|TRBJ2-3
CASSFTGDADTQYF
TGTGCCAGCAGCTTTACAGGGGACGCAGATACGCAGTATTTT
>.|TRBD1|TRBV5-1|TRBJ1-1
CASSLGPGTGERNTEAFF
TGCGCCAGCAGCTTGGGCCCCGGGACAGGTGAACGAAACACTGAAGCTTTCTTT
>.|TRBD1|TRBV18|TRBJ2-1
CASSPRLQGAYNEQFF
TGTGCCAGCTCACCACGTCTACAGGGGGCCTACAATGAGCAGTTCTTC
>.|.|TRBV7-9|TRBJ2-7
CASSSGTDGREQYF
TGTGCCAGCAGCTCTGGGACGGATGGTCGCGAGCAGTACTTC
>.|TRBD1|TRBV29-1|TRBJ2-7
CSVKDRKNYEQYF
TGCAGCGTCAAGGACAGGAAAAACTACGAGCAGTACTTC
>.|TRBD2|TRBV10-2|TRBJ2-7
CASRHPGLAGVEQYF
TGCGCCAGCAGGCACCCGGGACTAGCGGGTGTCGAGCAGTACTTC
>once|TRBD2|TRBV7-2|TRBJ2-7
CASSLWLAGGAYEQYF
TGTGCCAGCAGCTTATGGCTAGCGGGAGGAGCCTACGAGCAGTACTTC
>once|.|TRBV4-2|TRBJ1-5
CASSQDLEGGQPQHF
TGTGCCAGCAGCCAAGATTTAGAAGGAGGCCAGCCCCAGCATTTT
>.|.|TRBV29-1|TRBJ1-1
CSARELNTEAFF
TGCAGCGCCCGGGAACTGAACACTGAAGCTTTCTTT
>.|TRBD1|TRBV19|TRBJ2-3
CASSVSGGAGTDTQYF
TGTGCCAGTAGTGTCTCAGGGGGCGCGGGCACAGATACGCAGTATTTT
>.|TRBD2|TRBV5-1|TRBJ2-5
CASSSPGLAGAETQYF
TGCGCCAGCAGCTCCCCGGGACTAGCGGGAGCAGAGACCCAGTACTTC
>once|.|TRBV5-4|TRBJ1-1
CASSYDRFNTEAFF
TGTGCCAGCAGCTACGACAGATTCAACACTGAAGCTTTCTTT
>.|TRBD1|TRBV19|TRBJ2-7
CASSNRGRGEQYF
TGTGCCAGTTCGAACAGGGGAAGGGGCGAGCAGTACTTC
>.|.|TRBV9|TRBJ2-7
CASSSVDSSYEQYF
TGTGCCAGCAGCTCAGTGGACAGCTCCTACGAGCAGTACTTC
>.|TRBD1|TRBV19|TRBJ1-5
CASSIVGQGLYQPQHF
TGTGCCAGTAGTATAGTGGGACAGGGCCTTTATCAGCCCCAGCATTTT
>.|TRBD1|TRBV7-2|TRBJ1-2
CASSSKGDRVMGNYGYTF
TGTGCCAGCAGCTCCAAAGGGGACAGGGTCATGGGTAACTATGGCTACACCTTC
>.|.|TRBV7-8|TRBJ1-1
CASSLAPATNTEAFF
TGTGCCAGCAGCTTAGCACCAGCCACGAACACTGAAGCTTTCTTT
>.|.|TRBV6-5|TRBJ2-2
CASRMAGANTGELFF
TGTGCCAGCAGGATGGCGGGGGCTAACACCGGGGAGCTGTTTTTT
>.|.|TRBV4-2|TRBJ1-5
CASRMGDSNQPQHF
TGTGCCAGCCGGATGGGGGATAGCAATCAGCCCCAGCATTTT
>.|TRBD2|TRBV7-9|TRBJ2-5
CASSLSSGGQETQYF
TGTGCCAGCAGCTTATCTAGCGGGGGCCAAGAGACCCAGTACTTC
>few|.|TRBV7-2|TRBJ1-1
CASSPDRGNTEAFF
TGTGCCAGCAGCCCAGACCGGGGGAACACTGAAGCTTTCTTT
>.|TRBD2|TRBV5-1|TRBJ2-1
CASSLGVGARLAGSSYNEQFF
TGCGCCAGCAGCTTGGGTGTTGGGGCGCGGCTAGCGGGTAGCTCCTACAATGAGCAGTTCTTC
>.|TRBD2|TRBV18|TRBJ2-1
CASSPPGLAGVNEQFF
TGTGCCAGCTCACCCCCGGGACTAGCGGGAGTCAATGAGCAGTTCTTC
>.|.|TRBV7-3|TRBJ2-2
CASAPLGGRTGELFF
TGTGCCAGCGCCCCCTTGGGGGGGCGGACCGGGGAGCTGTTTTTT
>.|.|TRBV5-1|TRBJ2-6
CASTPGQPRANVLTF
TGCGCCAGCACTCCCGGCCAGCCTCGGGCCAACGTCCTGACTTTC